This T cell receptor beta chain was profiled in a study of blood T cell repertoires in COVID-19. Assay: immunoSEQ multiplex PCR; the TCRdb copy retains only in-frame clones and omits some. This sample has under 85,000 clones, with about 90% found just once. The source of this sequence is an elderly man in a cohort sampled during active COVID-19. What was sequenced was peripheral blood.

The CDR3 loop reads CASNPGQGPQETQYF. The CDR3 coding sequence is TGTGCCAGCAACCCCGGACAGGGACCACAAGAGACCCAGTACTTC. The chain combines TRBV5-4 with TRBJ2-5, with TRBD1 matching 8 bases. The CDR3 loop spans 15 amino acids. The V and J ends lost 6 bases and 2 bases, in that order; junction bases with no gene match: 9. In germline, CDR1 is SGHNT, CDR2 YYREEE (reference sequence).